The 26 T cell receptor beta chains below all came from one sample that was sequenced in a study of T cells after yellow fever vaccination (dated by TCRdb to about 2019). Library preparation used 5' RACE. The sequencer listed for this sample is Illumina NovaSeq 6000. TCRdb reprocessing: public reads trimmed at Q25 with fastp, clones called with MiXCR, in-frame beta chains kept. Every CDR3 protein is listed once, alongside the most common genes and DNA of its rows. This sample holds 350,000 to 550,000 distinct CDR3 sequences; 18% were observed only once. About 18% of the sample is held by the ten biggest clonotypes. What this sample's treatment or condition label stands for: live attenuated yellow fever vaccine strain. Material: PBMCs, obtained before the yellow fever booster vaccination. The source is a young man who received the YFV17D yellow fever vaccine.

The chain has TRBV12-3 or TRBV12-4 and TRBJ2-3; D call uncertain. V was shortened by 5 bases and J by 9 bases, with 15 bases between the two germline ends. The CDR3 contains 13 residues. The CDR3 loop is CASSRPAPGTQYF. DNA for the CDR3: TGTGCCAGCAGTCGGCCGGCTCCCGGAACGCAGTATTTT.

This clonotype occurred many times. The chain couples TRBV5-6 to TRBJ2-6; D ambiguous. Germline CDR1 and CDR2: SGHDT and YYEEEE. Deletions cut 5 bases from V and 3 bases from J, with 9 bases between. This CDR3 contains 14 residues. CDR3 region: CASRRTGGANVLTF. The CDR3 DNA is TGTGCCAGCAGACGAACTGGTGGGGCCAACGTCCTGACTTTC. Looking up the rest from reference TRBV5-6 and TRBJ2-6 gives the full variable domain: DAGVTQSPTHLIKTRGQQVTLRCSPKSGHDTVSWYQQALGQGPQFIFQYYEEEERQRGNFPDRFSGHQFPNYSSELNVNALLLGDSALYLCASRRTGGANVLTFGAGSRLTVL.

The CDR3 DNA follows: TGTGCCAGCAGCGATAGTGCCGGGACAGCGAGTGAAAAACTGTTTTTT. Translated, it gives CASSDSAGTASEKLFF. V usage is TRBV11-2 and J usage is TRBJ1-4, with 7 bases that match TRBD1. The CDR3 is 16 residues long. Unmatched junction bases numbered 13, after V lost 5 bases and J lost 7 bases. The germline V gene encodes CDR1 SGHAT and CDR2 FQNNGV.

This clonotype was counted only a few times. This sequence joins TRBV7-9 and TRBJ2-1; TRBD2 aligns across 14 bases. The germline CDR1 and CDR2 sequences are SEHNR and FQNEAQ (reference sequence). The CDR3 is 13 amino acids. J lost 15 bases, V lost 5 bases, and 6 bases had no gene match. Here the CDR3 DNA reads TGTGCCAGCAGCCCGGGACTAGCGGGGGAACGGTTCTTC. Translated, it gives CASSPGLAGERFF.

CDR3 bases: TGTGCCAGCAGCTCCGACAGGGGATACGAGACCCAGTACTTC. Encoded protein: CASSSDRGYETQYF. J is TRBJ2-5 and V is TRBV5-6, with TRBD1 matching over 8 bases. V lost 3 bases to trimming and J lost 5 bases; unmatched junction nucleotides: 6. Germline lookup yields CDR1 SGHDT and CDR2 YYEEEE. CDR3 size: 14 residues.

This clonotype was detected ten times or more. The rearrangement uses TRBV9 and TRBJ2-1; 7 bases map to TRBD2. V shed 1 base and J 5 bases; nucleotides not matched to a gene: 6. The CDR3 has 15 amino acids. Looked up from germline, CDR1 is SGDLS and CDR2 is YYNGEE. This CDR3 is CASSVWASGHNEQFF. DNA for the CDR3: TGTGCCAGCAGCGTATGGGCTAGCGGACACAATGAGCAGTTCTTC. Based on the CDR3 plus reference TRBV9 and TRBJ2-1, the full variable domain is DSGVTQTPKHLITATGQRVTLRCSPRSGDLSVYWYQQSLDQGLQFLIQYYNGEERAKGNILERFSAQQFPDLHSELNLSSLELGDSALYFCASSVWASGHNEQFFGPGTRLTVL.

CDR3 coding DNA: TGTGCCAGCAGTTCCAGCGCTTACTATAATTCACCCCTCCACTTT. It encodes CASSSSAYYNSPLHF. The V gene is TRBV6-5, the J gene TRBJ1-6; D unclear. CDR1 is MNHEY and CDR2 is SVGAGI in the germline V gene. The V gene lost 4 bases and the J gene lost 3 bases, with 10 bases spanning the gap. The CDR3 runs to 15 residues.

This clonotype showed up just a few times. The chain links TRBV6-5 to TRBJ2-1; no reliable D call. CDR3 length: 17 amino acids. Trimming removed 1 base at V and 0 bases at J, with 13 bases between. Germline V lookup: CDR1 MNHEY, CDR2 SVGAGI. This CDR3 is CASSYFSGATSYNEQFF. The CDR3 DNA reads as TGTGCCAGCAGTTACTTTTCGGGCGCGACCTCCTACAATGAGCAGTTCTTC.

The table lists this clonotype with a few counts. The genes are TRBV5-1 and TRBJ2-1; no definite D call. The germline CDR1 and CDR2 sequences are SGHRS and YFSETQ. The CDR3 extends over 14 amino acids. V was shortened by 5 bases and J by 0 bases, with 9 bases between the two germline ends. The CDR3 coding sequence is TGCGCCAGCAGGGTTCACAGCTCCTACAATGAGCAGTTCTTC. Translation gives CASRVHSSYNEQFF.

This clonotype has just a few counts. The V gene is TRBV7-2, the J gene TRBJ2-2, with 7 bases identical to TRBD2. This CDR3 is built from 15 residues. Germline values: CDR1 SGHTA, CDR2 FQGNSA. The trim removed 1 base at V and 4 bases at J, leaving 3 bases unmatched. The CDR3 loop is CASSLGGGGTGELFF. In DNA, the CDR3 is TGTGCCAGCAGCTTAGGCGGGGGTGGCACCGGGGAGCTGTTTTTT.

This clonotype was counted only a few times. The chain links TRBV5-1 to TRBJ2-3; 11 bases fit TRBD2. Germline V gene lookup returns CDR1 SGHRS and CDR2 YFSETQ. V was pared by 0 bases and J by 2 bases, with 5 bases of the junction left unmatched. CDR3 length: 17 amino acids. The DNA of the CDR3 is TGCGCCAGCAGCTTGGTCCCTAGCGGGGGGACCACAGATACGCAGTATTTT. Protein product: CASSLVPSGGTTDTQYF.

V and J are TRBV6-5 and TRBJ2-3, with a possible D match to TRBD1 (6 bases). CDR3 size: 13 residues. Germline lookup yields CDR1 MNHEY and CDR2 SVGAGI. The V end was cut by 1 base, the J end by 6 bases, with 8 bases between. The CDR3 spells CASSYWGRDTQYF. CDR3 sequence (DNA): TGTGCCAGCAGTTACTGGGGGCGGGATACGCAGTATTTT.

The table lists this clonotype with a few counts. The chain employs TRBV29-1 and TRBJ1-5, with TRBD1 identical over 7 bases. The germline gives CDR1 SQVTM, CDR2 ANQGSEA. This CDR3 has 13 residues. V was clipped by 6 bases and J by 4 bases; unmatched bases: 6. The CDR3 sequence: CSVAGDRNQPQHF. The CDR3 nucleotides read TGCAGCGTCGCCGGGGACAGAAATCAGCCCCAGCATTTT.

CDR3 in amino acids: CASSYPYRGGNTDTQYF. DNA of the CDR3: TGTGCCAGCAGTTACCCTTACCGGGGGGGCAACACAGATACGCAGTATTTT. This chain links TRBV7-6 with TRBJ2-3; TRBD2 matches at 8 bases. The CDR3 consists of 17 residues. Germline CDR1 is SGHVS and CDR2 is FNYEAQ. V was clipped by 6 bases and J by 2 bases; unmatched bases: 13.

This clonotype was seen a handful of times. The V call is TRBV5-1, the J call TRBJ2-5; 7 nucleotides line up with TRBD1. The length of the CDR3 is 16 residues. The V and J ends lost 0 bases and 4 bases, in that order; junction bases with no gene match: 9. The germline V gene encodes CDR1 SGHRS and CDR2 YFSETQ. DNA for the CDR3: TGCGCCAGCAGCTTGGTGGTCGACAGGGAACGAGAGACCCAGTACTTC. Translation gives CASSLVVDRERETQYF.

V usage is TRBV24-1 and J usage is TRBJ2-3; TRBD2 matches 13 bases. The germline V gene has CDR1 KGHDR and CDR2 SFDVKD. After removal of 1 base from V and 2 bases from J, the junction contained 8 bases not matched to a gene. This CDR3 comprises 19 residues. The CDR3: CATSDFARTSGGTTDTQYF. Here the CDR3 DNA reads TGTGCCACCAGTGATTTTGCGCGGACTAGCGGGGGAACCACAGATACGCAGTATTTT.

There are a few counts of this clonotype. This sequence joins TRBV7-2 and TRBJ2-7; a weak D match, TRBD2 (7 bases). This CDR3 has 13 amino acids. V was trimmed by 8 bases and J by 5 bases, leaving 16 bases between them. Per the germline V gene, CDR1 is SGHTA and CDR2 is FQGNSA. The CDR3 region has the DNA TGTGCCAGCTCGAGGGGGGGTACCGACGAGCAGTACGTC. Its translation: CASSRGGTDEQYV.

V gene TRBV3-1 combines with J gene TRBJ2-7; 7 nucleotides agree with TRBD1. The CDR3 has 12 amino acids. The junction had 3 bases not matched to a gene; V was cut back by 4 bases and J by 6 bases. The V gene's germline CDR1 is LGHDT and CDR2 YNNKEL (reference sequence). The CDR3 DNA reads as TGTGCCAGCAGCCTACAGGGGACCGAGCAGTACTTC. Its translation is CASSLQGTEQYF.

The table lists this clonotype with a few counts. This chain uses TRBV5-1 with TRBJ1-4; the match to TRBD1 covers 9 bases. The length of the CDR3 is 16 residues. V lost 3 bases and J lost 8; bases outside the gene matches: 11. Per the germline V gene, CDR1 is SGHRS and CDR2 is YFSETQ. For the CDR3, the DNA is TGCGCCAGCAGCTCTTCCGGGACAGGGCTGCGGGAAAAACTGTTTTTT. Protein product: CASSSSGTGLREKLFF.

CDR3 amino acids: CASSQDRASGGIRGTDTQYF. In DNA, the CDR3 is TGCGCCAGCAGCCAAGATCGGGCCAGCGGGGGGATTCGGGGCACAGATACGCAGTATTTT. V and J are TRBV4-3 and TRBJ2-3; TRBD2 aligns across 9 bases. This CDR3 spans 20 amino acids. The V gene end was trimmed by 0 bases and the J gene end by 1 base; junction bases not matched to a gene: 14. Germline CDR1 reads LGHNA; CDR2 reads YSLEER.

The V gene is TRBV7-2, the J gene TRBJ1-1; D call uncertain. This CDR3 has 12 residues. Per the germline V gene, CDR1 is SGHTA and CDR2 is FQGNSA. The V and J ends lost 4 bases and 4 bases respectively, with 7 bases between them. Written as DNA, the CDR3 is TGTGCCAGCAGCTGGGTGGGCACTGAAGCTTTCTTT. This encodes CASSWVGTEAFF.

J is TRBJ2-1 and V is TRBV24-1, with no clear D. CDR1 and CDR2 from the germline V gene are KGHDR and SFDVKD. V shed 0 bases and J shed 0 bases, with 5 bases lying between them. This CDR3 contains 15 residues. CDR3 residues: CATSDLLGSYNEQFF. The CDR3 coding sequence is TGTGCCACCAGTGATTTGCTTGGCTCCTACAATGAGCAGTTCTTC.

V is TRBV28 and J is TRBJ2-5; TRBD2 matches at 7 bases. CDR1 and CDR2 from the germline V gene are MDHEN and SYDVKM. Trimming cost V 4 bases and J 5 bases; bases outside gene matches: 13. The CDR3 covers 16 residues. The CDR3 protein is CASSSSGDYPRETQYF. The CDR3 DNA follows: TGTGCCAGCAGTTCCTCGGGGGACTACCCGAGGGAGACCCAGTACTTC.

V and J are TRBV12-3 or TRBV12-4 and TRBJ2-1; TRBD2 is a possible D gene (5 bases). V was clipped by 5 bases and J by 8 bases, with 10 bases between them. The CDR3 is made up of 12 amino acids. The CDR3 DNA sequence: TGTGCCAGCAGTCCGGAGGTGCATGAGCAGTTCTTC. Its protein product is CASSPEVHEQFF.

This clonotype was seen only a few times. The CDR3 protein is CSVEDQLNTEAFF. CDR3 DNA: TGCAGCGTTGAAGATCAGCTGAACACTGAAGCTTTCTTT. The V call is TRBV29-1, the J call TRBJ1-1; D is unresolved. Trimming removed 0 bases at V and 0 bases at J, with 5 bases between. The germline CDR1 and CDR2 sequences are SQVTM and ANQGSEA. CDR3 length equals 13 residues. The full variable domain, rest sourced from reference TRBV29-1 and TRBJ1-1, is SAVISQKPSRDICQRGTSLTIQCQVDSQVTMMFWYRQQPGQSLTLIATANQGSEATYESGFVIDKFPISRPNLTFSTLTVSNMSPEDSSIYLCSVEDQLNTEAFFGQGTRLTVV.

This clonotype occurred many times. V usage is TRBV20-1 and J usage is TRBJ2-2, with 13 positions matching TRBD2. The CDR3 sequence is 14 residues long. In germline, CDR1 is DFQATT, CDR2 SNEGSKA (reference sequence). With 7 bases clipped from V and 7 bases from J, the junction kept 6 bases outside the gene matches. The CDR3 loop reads CSVTGTSGDGELFF. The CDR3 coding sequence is TGCAGTGTTACCGGGACTAGCGGGGACGGGGAGCTGTTTTTT.